The TCR beta chain under discussion was sequenced for a study of shared clonotypes between healthy human individuals. Study results and limitations: The authors sampled blood alone, and tissue repertoires likely differ.

About this clone: What it binds is unknown.

With ten immunoSEQ deep assay plates, unsorted PBMC DNA underwent sequencing. Sequencing was performed with immunoSEQ multiplex PCR; in TCRdb, only in-frame clones are kept and a portion is missing. Of about half a million clones detected, around 85% appear once; the ten largest clones hold about an eighth. The receptor's source is a woman between 40 and 55 years old in good health. Some clones in this sample may be carry-over from other donors' samples. Sample: PBMCs.

DNA for the CDR3: TGTGCCAGCTCAACGACAGGGTTATTCTACGAGCAGTACTTC. Translated, it gives CASSTTGLFYEQYF. The gene calls are TRBV18 and TRBJ2-7; 7 positions match TRBD1. Unmatched junction bases numbered 7, after V lost 5 bases and J lost 3 bases. The CDR3 sequence is 14 residues long. Germline values: CDR1 KGHSH, CDR2 LQKENI.